Presented here are 21 T cell receptor beta chains from one specimen sequenced in a study of PD-L1 blockade in urothelial cancer. Sequencing was performed with immunoSEQ multiplex PCR; in TCRdb, only in-frame clones are kept and a portion is missing. The sample lists 35,000 to 45,000 clones, 90% occurring once. The sample in question was PBMCs, obtained around atezolizumab (anti-PD-L1) treatment. All receptors derive from a man aged 70-80 years with urothelial cancer.

The V call is TRBV9, the J call TRBJ2-1; 7 bases line up with TRBD2. Looked up from germline, CDR1 is SGDLS and CDR2 is YYNGEE. V lost 4 bases to trimming and J lost 6 bases; unmatched junction nucleotides: 13. This CDR3 is 16 amino acids long. CDR3 bases: TGTGCCAGCAGCACCCCTCTAGCGGATCAATCCAATGAGCAGTTCTTC. Translating gives CASSTPLADQSNEQFF.

The chain links TRBV7-9 to TRBJ2-7, with D tentatively TRBD2 (6 bases). Trimming took off 5 bases at V and 5 bases at J, with 13 bases between the two ends. Germline values: CDR1 SEHNR, CDR2 FQNEAQ (reference sequence). This CDR3 has 13 residues. CDR3 amino acids: CASSLTSVDEQYF. In nucleotides, the CDR3 is TGTGCCAGCAGCCTGACTAGTGTCGACGAGCAGTACTTC.

The rearrangement links TRBV6-1 to TRBJ1-2; unclear D gene. There are 14 residues in the CDR3. Between the trimmed V and J ends, which lost 6 bases and 0 bases, there was a span of 11 bases. The germline gives CDR1 MNHNS, CDR2 SASEGT. The CDR3 coding sequence is TGTGCCAGCAGGCTTGAGGTACCTAACTATGGCTACACCTTC. Translating it yields CASRLEVPNYGYTF.

The rearrangement uses TRBV7-2 and TRBJ2-5; 9 bases are a match to TRBD1. CDR3 length equals 16 residues. CDR1 is SGHTA, CDR2 FQGNSA, per germline. Unmatched junction bases numbered 10, after V lost 3 bases and J lost 5 bases. The CDR3 reads CASSLDRGLVGETQYF. As DNA, the CDR3 is TGTGCCAGCAGCTTGGACAGGGGCCTTGTGGGGGAGACCCAGTACTTC.

The rearrangement links TRBV7-3 to TRBJ2-3, with D perhaps TRBD2 (5 bases). V was cut by 2 bases and J by 2 bases, with 11 bases left in between. CDR1 is SGHTA and CDR2 is FQGTGA in the germline V gene. The CDR3 is 15 residues long. The CDR3 protein is CASSLFGGPTDTQYF. Here the CDR3 DNA reads TGTGCCAGCAGCTTATTCGGCGGGCCCACAGATACGCAGTATTTT.

This clone came up a few times. The V and J genes are TRBV7-3 and TRBJ1-1; D is unresolved. This CDR3 is built from 14 residues. Per the germline V gene, CDR1 is SGHTA and CDR2 is FQGTGA. V lost 0 bases, J lost 1 base, and 6 bases lay in between. CDR3: CASSLTSENTEAFF. Written as DNA, the CDR3 is TGTGCCAGCAGCTTAACGTCAGAGAACACTGAAGCTTTCTTT.

This clone has just one count. The gene calls are TRBV29-1 and TRBJ1-1, with D unclear. V gave up 6 bases and J gave up 4 bases, with 9 bases separating them. Per the germline V gene, CDR1 is SQVTM and CDR2 is ANQGSEA. CDR3 length: 11 amino acids. The CDR3 loop reads CSVYPPTEAFF. The CDR3 nucleotides are TGCAGCGTGTATCCCCCCACTGAAGCTTTCTTT.

In this sample, this clone turned up once. CDR3 region: CASSQVGTGPYEQYF. In DNA, the CDR3 is TGCGCCAGCAGCCAAGTGGGGACAGGTCCCTACGAGCAGTACTTC. J is TRBJ2-7 and V is TRBV4-1, with 8 bases fitting TRBD1. Germline V CDR1 and CDR2: MGHRA, YSYEKL. Trimming cost V 1 base and J 2 bases; bases outside gene matches: 4. The CDR3 spans 15 residues.

V usage is TRBV5-1 and J usage is TRBJ2-3, with a weak D call TRBD2 (6 bases). The CDR3 is made up of 17 amino acids. Trimming removed 2 bases from V and 0 bases from J, with 16 bases in between. Germline CDR1 is SGHRS and CDR2 is YFSETQ. The CDR3 is CASSFRPGLGSTDTQYF. The CDR3 DNA reads TGCGCCAGCAGCTTCCGGCCGGGACTGGGGAGCACAGATACGCAGTATTTT. The entire variable domain, with the rest obtained from reference TRBV5-1 and TRBJ2-3, is as follows: KAGVTQTPRYLIKTRGQQVTLSCSPISGHRSVSWYQQTPGQGLQFLFEYFSETQRNKGNFPGRFSGRQFSNSRSEMNVSTLELGDSALYLCASSFRPGLGSTDTQYFGPGTRLTVL.

As concerns this clone: A read error is likely here: a far larger clone is one base away. V gene TRBV11-2 combines with J gene TRBJ2-7; 9 bases align to TRBD1. This CDR3 spans 14 amino acids. With 5 bases clipped from V and 3 bases from J, the junction kept 5 bases outside the gene matches. The germline V gene encodes CDR1 SGHAT and CDR2 FQNNGV. The CDR3 nucleotides are TGTGCCAGCAGCCCACAGGGGGCAGGCTACGAGCAGTACTTC. It is translated as CASSPQGAGYEQYF.

The chain joins TRBV28 to TRBJ1-2, with no clear D. Germline V gene lookup returns CDR1 MDHEN and CDR2 SYDVKM. V was clipped by 6 bases and J by 0 bases, with 8 bases between them. The length of the CDR3 is 13 residues. The CDR3 reads CASSPPTNYGYTF. The CDR3 nucleotides read TGTGCCAGCAGCCCCCCCACTAACTATGGCTACACCTTC.

This clone was picked up one time. The chain has TRBV5-1 and TRBJ2-7; a weak D match, TRBD2 (5 bases). Trimming took off 0 bases at V and 4 bases at J, with 14 bases between the two ends. Germline values: CDR1 SGHRS, CDR2 YFSETQ. This CDR3 is 15 amino acids long. Here the CDR3 reads CASSLVVAREYEQYF. CDR3 sequence (DNA): TGCGCCAGCAGCTTGGTAGTAGCCCGGGAATACGAGCAGTACTTC.

The gene calls are TRBV5-4 and TRBJ2-3; TRBD2 aligns across 8 bases. The CDR3 contains 15 residues. V lost 5 bases, J lost 6 bases, and 11 bases stayed unmatched. Germline V CDR1 and CDR2: SGHNT, YYREEE (reference sequence). This CDR3 reads CASRDTSGAYDTQYF. CDR3 DNA sequence: TGTGCCAGCAGAGATACTAGCGGTGCCTACGATACGCAGTATTTT.

The V call is TRBV6-6, the J call TRBJ2-7; D is undetermined. Trimming pared 0 bases from V and 0 bases from J, leaving 12 bases between. CDR1 and CDR2 (germline): MNHNY, SVGAGI (reference sequence). The CDR3 totals 16 residues. CDR3 loop: CASSYSVPLSSYEQYF. The CDR3, as DNA: TGTGCCAGCAGTTACTCGGTTCCGTTGAGCTCCTACGAGCAGTACTTC.

V gene TRBV27 combines with J gene TRBJ2-1, with TRBD2 as a possible D gene (6 bases). The CDR3 runs to 14 residues. Per the germline V gene, CDR1 is MNHEY and CDR2 is SMNVEV (reference sequence). Trimming left V 6 bases short and J 6 bases short, with 15 bases between. CDR3 nucleotides: TGTGCCAGCAGACGTGCCGGGACTTTCAATGAGCAGTTCTTC. As protein: CASRRAGTFNEQFF.

The chain uses TRBV6-5 and TRBJ2-5, with 7 bases identical to TRBD1. The CDR3 contains 15 residues. The germline gives CDR1 MNHEY, CDR2 SVGAGI. Trimming removed 6 bases from V and 4 bases from J; junction bases left unmatched: 11. In DNA, the CDR3 is TGTGCCAGCAGATCCGACAGGGTTCCTCGAGAGACCCAGTACTTC. It codes for CASRSDRVPRETQYF.

The rearrangement links TRBV5-5 to TRBJ2-7; TRBD1 might be the D (5 bases). Germline lookup yields CDR1 SGHKS and CDR2 YYEKEE (reference sequence). The CDR3 is 13 residues long. Trimming removed 2 bases at V and 3 bases at J, with 9 bases between. The CDR3 region has the DNA TGTGCCAGCAGCTTCCAGGGCCACTACGAGCAGTACTTC. Translation: CASSFQGHYEQYF.

The CDR3, as DNA: TGTGCCATCAGTGACGGGACAGTTTCCTACGAGCAGTACTTC. Protein sequence: CAISDGTVSYEQYF. The chain has TRBV10-3 and TRBJ2-7; 7 positions agree with TRBD1. Looked up from germline, CDR1 is ENHRY and CDR2 is SYGVKD. The V gene end was trimmed by 3 bases and the J gene end by 1 base; junction bases not matched to a gene: 3. There are 14 residues in the CDR3.

This chain connects TRBV7-2 to TRBJ1-5, with a possible D match to TRBD1 (5 bases). The V gene lost 0 bases and the J gene lost 5 bases, with 11 bases spanning the gap. CDR1 is SGHTA, CDR2 FQGNSA, per germline. The CDR3 is 15 residues long. The CDR3 sequence: CASSLAQVRDQPQHF. DNA of the CDR3: TGTGCCAGCAGCTTAGCGCAAGTCAGGGATCAGCCCCAGCATTTT.

The chain combines TRBV2 with TRBJ1-4; D is unclear. CDR3 size: 13 residues. Germline values: CDR1 SNHLY, CDR2 FYNNEI. V gave up 4 bases and J gave up 8 bases, with 11 bases separating them. The CDR3 region has the DNA TGTGCCAGCAGTGTCGGGGTAAAGGAAAAACTGTTTTTT. Encoded protein: CASSVGVKEKLFF.

This chain links TRBV6-1 with TRBJ1-5; D ambiguous. V was trimmed by 0 bases and J by 2 bases, leaving 14 bases between them. This CDR3 spans 17 amino acids. The V gene's germline CDR1 is MNHNS and CDR2 SASEGT. This CDR3 is CASSEAWIRVGNQPQHF. The CDR3 bases are TGTGCCAGCAGTGAAGCCTGGATTCGGGTCGGCAATCAGCCCCAGCATTTT.